This passage covers 21 T cell receptor beta chains from one sample sequenced in a study of a mutant IDH1 vaccine in newly diagnosed glioma. As for time point: week 35, safety follow-up. In every dose of vaccine, 300 ug of mutant IDH1 20-mer peptide was given alongside topical imiquimod. Their antigens are not known. The data were produced by immunoSEQ multiplex PCR, yet TCRdb's version contains in-frame clones alone and is incomplete. The data contain tens of thousands of clones, around 87% of them singletons. The source material was PBMCs, sampled from a glioma patient whose treatment included an IDH1 peptide vaccine. The receptors come from a man aged 25-45 years with glioma.

V usage is TRBV9 and J usage is TRBJ2-7, with D maybe TRBD1 (7 bases). The CDR3 consists of 15 residues. V shed 0 bases and J shed 3 bases, with 13 bases lying between them. Germline V lookup: CDR1 SGDLS, CDR2 YYNGEE. The chain's CDR3 is CASSVDGGGFYEQYF. The CDR3 DNA reads TGTGCCAGCAGCGTAGATGGAGGGGGCTTCTACGAGCAGTACTTC.

This chain joins TRBV30 and TRBJ2-5; D possibly corresponds to TRBD2 (5 bases). Germline lookup yields CDR1 GTSNPN and CDR2 SVGIG (reference sequence). V lost 0 bases, J lost 11 bases, and 13 bases lay in between. The CDR3 is made up of 12 amino acids. CDR3: CAWSVSDREQYF. CDR3 in DNA: TGTGCCTGGAGTGTTTCAGATAGGGAGCAGTACTTC.

V usage is TRBV28 and J usage is TRBJ2-5, with D possibly matching TRBD2 (5 bases). The CDR3 totals 19 residues. V dropped 3 bases and J dropped 3 bases, with 26 bases sitting between them. CDR1 is MDHEN, CDR2 SYDVKM, per germline. The CDR3 here is CASSLSFIRGSGWKETQYF. Written as DNA, the CDR3 is TGTGCCAGCAGTTTGTCGTTCATTCGGGGATCTGGTTGGAAAGAGACCCAGTACTTC.

The genes are TRBV7-2 and TRBJ1-1; no firm D call. The CDR3 loop spans 12 amino acids. Germline lookup yields CDR1 SGHTA and CDR2 FQGNSA. With 4 bases removed from V and 11 bases from J, the gap between germline ends came to 14 bases. The CDR3 coding sequence is TGTGCCAGCAGCTCAAGCCGAGGTAAGGCTTTCTTT. Residues: CASSSSRGKAFF.

This chain links TRBV5-1 with TRBJ1-1; TRBD1 agrees at 8 bases. The CDR3 runs 15 residues. Trimming removed 2 bases from V and 1 base from J; junction bases left unmatched: 4. The germline V gene encodes CDR1 SGHRS and CDR2 YFSETQ. DNA for the CDR3: TGCGCCAGCAGCTTCCTAGGACAGGGGAACACTGAAGCTTTCTTT. As protein: CASSFLGQGNTEAFF.

The genes are TRBV9 and TRBJ2-7, with 7 bases identical to TRBD1. Trimming cost V 4 bases and J 3 bases; bases outside gene matches: 4. This CDR3 spans 13 amino acids. CDR1 is SGDLS, CDR2 YYNGEE, per germline. This chain's CDR3 is CASSPWDSYEQYF. Written as DNA, the CDR3 is TGTGCCAGCAGCCCCTGGGACAGCTACGAGCAGTACTTC.

The chain recombines TRBV7-9 with TRBJ2-7, with unresolved D. Germline V CDR1 and CDR2: SEHNR, FQNEAQ (reference sequence). Trimming shortened V by 5 bases and J by 0 bases, and 17 bases separated the two germline ends. This CDR3 spans 16 amino acids. The CDR3 spells CASSPRTVWGSYEQYF. The DNA of the CDR3 is TGTGCCAGCAGCCCCAGGACGGTCTGGGGCTCCTACGAGCAGTACTTC.

This chain connects TRBV6-5 to TRBJ1-1; D ambiguous. The germline V gene has CDR1 MNHEY and CDR2 SVGAGI. CDR3 size: 15 residues. Trimming took 2 bases from V and 1 from J, leaving 11 bases between them. CDR3 bases: TGTGCCAGCAGTTACCACCGGGTTGGGAACACTGAAGCTTTCTTT. It is translated as CASSYHRVGNTEAFF.

About this clone itself: Other DNA sequences from this sample encode an identical CDR3 as well. The V gene is TRBV27, the J gene TRBJ2-1, with TRBD2 matching over 9 bases. The germline V gene has CDR1 MNHEY and CDR2 SMNVEV (reference sequence). J lost 10 bases, V lost 3 bases, and 4 bases had no gene match. This CDR3 comprises 13 residues. The CDR3 DNA is TGTGCCAGCAGTTTTGGGCTAGCGGGAGAGCAGTTCTTC. It yields the protein CASSFGLAGEQFF.

This clone occurred once. The chain employs TRBV7-9 and TRBJ1-5; perhaps TRBD1 as D (5 bases). The CDR3 length is 14 residues. Germline-derived CDR1 and CDR2 are SEHNR and FQNEAQ (reference sequence). V was cut by 7 bases and J by 4 bases, with 14 bases left in between. The DNA of the CDR3 is TGTGCCAGCACCGGGACCCGAGGTAATCAGCCCCAGCATTTT. The encoded protein is CASTGTRGNQPQHF.

The CDR3 spells CASRVRLSGNTIYF. Written as DNA, the CDR3 is TGTGCCAGCAGAGTCAGGCTCTCTGGAAACACCATATATTTT. The V call is TRBV28, the J call TRBJ1-3, with D hard to call. Trimming left V 6 bases short and J 0 bases short, with 9 bases between. CDR3 length: 14 amino acids. The germline CDR1 and CDR2 sequences are MDHEN and SYDVKM.

There are a few counts of this clone. Within the sample, other DNA sequences also encode this same CDR3. V is TRBV30 and J is TRBJ1-6; possible D gene TRBD1, 5 bases. Trimming stripped 2 bases from V and 0 bases from J, with 14 bases between. The CDR3 spans 17 residues. Germline CDR1 GTSNPN, CDR2 SVGIG (reference sequence). CDR3 loop: CAWSRMDTSSYNSPLHF. CDR3 in DNA: TGTGCCTGGAGTAGAATGGACACCAGCTCCTATAATTCACCCCTCCACTTT.

J is TRBJ1-1 and V is TRBV4-1; the D is unclear. CDR3 size: 12 residues. Trimming took 2 bases from V and 4 from J, leaving 5 bases between them. Germline CDR1 reads MGHRA; CDR2 reads YSYEKL. The CDR3 nucleotides are TGCGCCAGCAGCCAAACGCGCACTGAAGCTTTCTTT. It specifies CASSQTRTEAFF.

The chain combines TRBV7-3 with TRBJ1-1, with 9 positions matching TRBD1. V dropped 1 base and J dropped 1; count of bases not matched to a gene: 10. Germline-derived CDR1 and CDR2 are SGHTA and FQGTGA. This CDR3 is 18 amino acids long. The CDR3 here is CASSLIGTGKNRNTEAFF. CDR3 in DNA: TGTGCCAGCAGCTTAATAGGGACAGGGAAGAACCGGAACACTGAAGCTTTCTTT.

V gene TRBV14 combines with J gene TRBJ2-7, with D perhaps matching TRBD1 (5 bases). Trimming removed 1 base from V and 3 bases from J, with 19 bases in between. Looked up from germline, CDR1 is SGHDN and CDR2 is FVKESK. This CDR3 region has 17 residues. The CDR3 sequence: CASSQGQSQGHYYEQYF. The CDR3 DNA sequence: TGTGCCAGCAGCCAAGGTCAATCGCAGGGCCACTACTACGAGCAGTACTTC.

There are a few counts of this clone. DNA for the CDR3: TGTGCCTGCCCCTTTAGAGGGGACTATGGCTACACCTTC. This sequence encodes CACPFRGDYGYTF. This chain connects TRBV30 to TRBJ1-2; perhaps TRBD1 as D (5 bases). Trimming left V 6 bases short and J 3 bases short, with 14 bases between. Looked up from germline, CDR1 is GTSNPN and CDR2 is SVGIG (reference sequence). The CDR3 extends over 13 amino acids.

This clone was seen just once. The chain recombines TRBV10-3 with TRBJ1-5; a weak D match, TRBD1 (5 bases). V lost 9 bases and J 7 bases, leaving 16 bases between the germline ends. The CDR3 consists of 13 residues. Germline CDR1 is ENHRY and CDR2 is SYGVKD. CDR3 coding DNA: TGTGCCATAACGGAGGGGCAGGGCCAGCCCCAGCATTTT. Translating gives CAITEGQGQPQHF.

The V and J genes are TRBV4-2 and TRBJ2-2; D remains ambiguous. Germline assignment: CDR1 LGHNA and CDR2 YNFKEQ. Deletions cut 1 base from V and 4 bases from J, with 16 bases between. The CDR3 has 17 amino acids. The DNA for the CDR3 is TGTGCCAGCAGCCAAGTAGGCAGTCCGGCGGCCACCGGGGAGCTGTTTTTT. It translates to CASSQVGSPAATGELFF.

The J gene is TRBJ2-7, the V gene TRBV4-2, with D possibly matching TRBD2 (5 bases). V shed 0 bases and J shed 2 bases, with 11 bases lying between them. The germline V gene encodes CDR1 LGHNA and CDR2 YNFKEQ. The CDR3 is made up of 15 amino acids. The chain's CDR3 is CASSQERARTYEQYF. CDR3 sequence (DNA): TGTGCCAGCAGCCAAGAGAGGGCCAGAACCTACGAGCAGTACTTC.

The DNA of the CDR3 is TGTGCCAGTAGTGCAGGCGGGGAGACCCAGTACTTC. It is translated as CASSAGGETQYF. The rearrangement joins TRBV19 to TRBJ2-5; TRBD2 might be the D (5 bases). Germline-derived CDR1 and CDR2 are LNHDA and SQIVND (reference sequence). This CDR3 is built from 12 residues. Trimming removed 5 bases at V and 5 bases at J, with 9 bases between.

The rearrangement links TRBV6-1 to TRBJ2-5, with D hard to call. This CDR3 has 12 amino acids. The germline V gene has CDR1 MNHNS and CDR2 SASEGT. Trimming removed 7 bases at V and 1 base at J, with 7 bases between. The CDR3 reads CASTGSQETQYF. The DNA for the CDR3 is TGTGCCAGCACAGGTAGCCAAGAGACCCAGTACTTC.